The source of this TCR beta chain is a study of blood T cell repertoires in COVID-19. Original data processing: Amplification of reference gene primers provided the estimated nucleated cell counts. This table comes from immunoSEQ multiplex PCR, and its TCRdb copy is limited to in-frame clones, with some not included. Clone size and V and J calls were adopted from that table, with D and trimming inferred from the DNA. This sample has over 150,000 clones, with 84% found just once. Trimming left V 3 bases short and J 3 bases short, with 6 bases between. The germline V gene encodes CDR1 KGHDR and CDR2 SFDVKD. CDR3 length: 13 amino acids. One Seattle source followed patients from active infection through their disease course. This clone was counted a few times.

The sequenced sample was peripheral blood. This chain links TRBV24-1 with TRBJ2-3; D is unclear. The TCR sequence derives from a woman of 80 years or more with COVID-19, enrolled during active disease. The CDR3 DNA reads TGTGCCACCAGTGATCCCATGACAGATACGCAGTATTTT. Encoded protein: CATSDPMTDTQYF.